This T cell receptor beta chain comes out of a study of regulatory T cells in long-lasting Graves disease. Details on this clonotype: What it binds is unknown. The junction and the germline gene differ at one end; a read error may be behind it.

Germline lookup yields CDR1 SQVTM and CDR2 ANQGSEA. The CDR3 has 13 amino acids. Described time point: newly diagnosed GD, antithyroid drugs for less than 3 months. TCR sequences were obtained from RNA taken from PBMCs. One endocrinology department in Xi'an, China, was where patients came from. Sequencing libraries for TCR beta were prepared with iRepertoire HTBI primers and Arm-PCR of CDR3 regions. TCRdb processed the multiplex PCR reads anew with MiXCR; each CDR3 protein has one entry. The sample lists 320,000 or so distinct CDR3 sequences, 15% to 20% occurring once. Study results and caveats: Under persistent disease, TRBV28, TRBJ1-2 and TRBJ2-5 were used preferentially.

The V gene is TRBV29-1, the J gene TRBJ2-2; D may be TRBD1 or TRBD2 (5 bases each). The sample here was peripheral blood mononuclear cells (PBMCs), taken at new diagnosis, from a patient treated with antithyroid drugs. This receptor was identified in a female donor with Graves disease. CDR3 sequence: CSVPGGNTGELFF. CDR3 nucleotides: TGCAGCGTTCCTGGGGGTAACACCGGGGAGCTGTTTTTC.